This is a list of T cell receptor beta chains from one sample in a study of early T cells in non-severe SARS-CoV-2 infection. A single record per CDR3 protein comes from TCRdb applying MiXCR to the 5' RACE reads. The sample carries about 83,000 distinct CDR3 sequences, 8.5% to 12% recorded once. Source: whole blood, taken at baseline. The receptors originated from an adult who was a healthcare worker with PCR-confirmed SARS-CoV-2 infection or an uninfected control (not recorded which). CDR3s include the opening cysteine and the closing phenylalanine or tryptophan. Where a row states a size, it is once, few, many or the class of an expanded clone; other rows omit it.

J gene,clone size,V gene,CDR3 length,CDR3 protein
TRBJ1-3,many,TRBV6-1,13,CASTEAGGNTIYF
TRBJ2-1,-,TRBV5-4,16,CASSWGPPGTNNEQFF
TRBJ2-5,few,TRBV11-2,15,CASSFRTSGTETQYF
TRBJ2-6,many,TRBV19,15,CATGTGLSGANVLTF
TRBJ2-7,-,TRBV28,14,CASSPELADYEQYF
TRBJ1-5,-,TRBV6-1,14,CASTGQVRNQPQHF
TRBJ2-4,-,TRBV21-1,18,CASSAPLTFRGVKNIQYF
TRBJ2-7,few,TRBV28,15,CASSFVAGVRYEQYF
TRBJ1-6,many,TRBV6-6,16,CASSYSASSYNSPLHF
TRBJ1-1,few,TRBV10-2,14,CASSEAQGNTEAFF
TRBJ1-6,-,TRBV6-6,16,CASSYSKDAYNSPLHF
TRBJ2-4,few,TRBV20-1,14,CSAEVVREENIQYF
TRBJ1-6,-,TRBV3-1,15,CASSQTGALNSPLHF
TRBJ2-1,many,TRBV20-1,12,CSARLSGVGQFF
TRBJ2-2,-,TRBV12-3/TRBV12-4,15,CASSSDTLRAGELFF
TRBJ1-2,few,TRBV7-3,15,CASSLGARVDYGYTF
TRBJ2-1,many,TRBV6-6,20,CASSLGRLGTSGRREDEQFF
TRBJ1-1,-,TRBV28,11,CASSLQGGAFF
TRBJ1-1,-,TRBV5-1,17,CASSLLQGSARNTEAFF
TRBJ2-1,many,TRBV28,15,CASSRRAGSYNEQFF
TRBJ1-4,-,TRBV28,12,CASSNRDAKLFF
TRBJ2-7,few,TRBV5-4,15,CASSLGLAPTYEQYF
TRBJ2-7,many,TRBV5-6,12,CASSFSGDEQYF
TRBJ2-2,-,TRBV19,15,CASSRQGGGSGELFF
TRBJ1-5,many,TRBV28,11,CASTDDQPQHF
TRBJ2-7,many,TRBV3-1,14,CASSQAGSSYEQYF
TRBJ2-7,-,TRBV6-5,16,CASSYSELAGPYEQYF
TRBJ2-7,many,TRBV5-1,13,CASSLETYYEQYF
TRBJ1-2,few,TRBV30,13,CAWSRAGGYGYTF
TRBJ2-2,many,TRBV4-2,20,CASSQVIFGGSSRGTGELFF
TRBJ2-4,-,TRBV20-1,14,CSAGGGLAKNIQYF
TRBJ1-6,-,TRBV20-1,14,CSATPPGGNSPLHF
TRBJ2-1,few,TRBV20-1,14,CSAGVESSYNEQFF
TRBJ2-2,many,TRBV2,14,CASSPDSYTGELFF
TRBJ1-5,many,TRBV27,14,CASSLSGSSRPQHF
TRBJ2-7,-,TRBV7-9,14,CASSREGAMKEQYF
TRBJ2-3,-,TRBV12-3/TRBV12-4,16,CASSLGSRGLTDTQYF
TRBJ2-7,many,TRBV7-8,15,CASSLAQGGIYEQYF
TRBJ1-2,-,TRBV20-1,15,CSARNRQQVHYGYTF
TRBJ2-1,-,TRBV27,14,CASSGLLAGVEQFF
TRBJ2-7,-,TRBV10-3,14,CAISGTGGAYEQYF
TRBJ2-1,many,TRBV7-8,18,CASSLGAGGPFSYNEQFF
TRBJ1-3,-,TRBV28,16,CASRDRTGGSGNTIYF
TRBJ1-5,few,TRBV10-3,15,CAISEGGAINQPQHF
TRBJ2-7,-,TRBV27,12,CACRDLGYEQYF
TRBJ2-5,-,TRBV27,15,CASSKRSYHQETQYF
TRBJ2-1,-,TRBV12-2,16,CASRIVRTSGYNEQFF
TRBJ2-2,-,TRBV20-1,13,CSARDPNTGELFF
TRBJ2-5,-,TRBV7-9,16,CASSAPHGGERETQYF
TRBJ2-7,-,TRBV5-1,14,CASSTEGLGYEQYF
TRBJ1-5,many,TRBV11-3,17,CASSLMKVAGGNQPQHF
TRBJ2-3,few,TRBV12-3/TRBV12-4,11,CASSSGTLAYF
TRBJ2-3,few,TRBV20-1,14,CSAYTSGRIDTQYF
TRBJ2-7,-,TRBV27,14,CASSFAGLREEQYF
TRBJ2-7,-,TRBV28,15,CASTLSGGRPDEQYF
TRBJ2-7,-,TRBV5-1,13,CASSLATGYEQYF
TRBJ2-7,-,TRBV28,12,CASSFKGYEQYF
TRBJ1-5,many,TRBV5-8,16,CASSRRGQGANQPQHF